The 21 T cell receptor beta chains below come from one sample, sequenced in a study of T-cell memory formation after mild COVID-19. TCRdb analysed the 5' RACE reads with MiXCR anew, one entry per CDR3 protein. The sample gives roughly 400,000 distinct CDR3 sequences, 20% to 30% of which show up once; around 9.5% is in the top ten. What was sequenced was PBMCs or a T cell subset sorted from them (not recorded which). Every receptor here comes from an adult woman who had mild COVID-19 (a few samples of this study predate the infection). Cell type and time point are not known.

This rearrangement joins TRBV28 to TRBJ1-1, with 9 bases matching TRBD1. Germline CDR1 MDHEN, CDR2 SYDVKM. The CDR3 has 15 residues. V was clipped by 4 bases and J by 2 bases; unmatched bases: 5. For the CDR3, the DNA is TGTGCCAGCAGTTACAGGGGGCGCGTCAACACTGAAGCTTTCTTT. This sequence encodes CASSYRGRVNTEAFF.

This chain links TRBV6-5 with TRBJ1-2, with D possibly matching TRBD1 (5 bases). With 0 bases removed from V and 2 bases from J, the gap between germline ends came to 10 bases. The CDR3 sequence is 15 residues long. CDR1 and CDR2 (germline): MNHEY, SVGAGI. The CDR3 nucleotides read TGTGCCAGCAGTTACTCCCAGACAGTCAACTATGGCTACACCTTC. This encodes CASSYSQTVNYGYTF.

The V call is TRBV27, the J call TRBJ2-3; D remains unclear. V lost 1 base and J lost 3, with 8 bases in between. The CDR3 covers 14 residues. CDR1 MNHEY and CDR2 SMNVEV come from the germline V gene (reference sequence). The CDR3 spells CASSLFYVTDTQYF. In nucleotides, the CDR3 is TGTGCCAGCAGTTTATTCTACGTTACAGATACGCAGTATTTT.

CDR3 residues: CASSQVGPYEQYF. CDR3 nucleotide sequence: TGTGCCAGCAGCCAAGTGGGTCCTTACGAGCAGTACTTC. The V gene is TRBV3-1, the J gene TRBJ2-7; no firm D call. The CDR3 runs 13 residues. The germline V gene encodes CDR1 LGHDT and CDR2 YNNKEL (reference sequence). The V gene lost 1 base and the J gene lost 4 bases, with 8 bases spanning the gap.

This clonotype was counted only a few times. This chain joins TRBV4-2 and TRBJ2-2; TRBD2 aligns across 7 bases. The ends lost 0 bases at V and 4 bases at J; junction bases unmatched: 2. CDR1 and CDR2 from the germline V gene are LGHNA and YNFKEQ. The CDR3 length is 15 residues. The DNA for the CDR3 is TGTGCCAGCAGCCAAGATACGGGGGGCACCGGGGAGCTGTTTTTT. It translates to CASSQDTGGTGELFF.

The count of this clonotype is one. The V call is TRBV6-5, the J call TRBJ1-2; no clear D gene. The CDR3 loop spans 13 amino acids. V lost 4 bases to trimming and J lost 5 bases, with 11 bases between them. From germline, CDR1 is MNHEY and CDR2 SVGAGI. The DNA of the CDR3 is TGTGCCAGCAGTTTGTCAGGAGCATATGGCTACACCTTC. Its protein product is CASSLSGAYGYTF.

V usage is TRBV5-6 and J usage is TRBJ1-5; tentative D call: TRBD1 (6 bases). This CDR3 has 16 amino acids. The V gene lost 3 bases and the J gene lost 2 bases, with 15 bases spanning the gap. Germline-derived CDR1 and CDR2 are SGHDT and YYEEEE. CDR3 bases: TGTGCCAGCAGCTCCCAGACAGGTTTAGGCAATCAGCCCCAGCATTTT. Its translation is CASSSQTGLGNQPQHF.

The chain employs TRBV20-1 and TRBJ2-7, with 8 bases matching TRBD1. Germline assignment: CDR1 DFQATT and CDR2 SNEGSKA (reference sequence). The CDR3 totals 13 residues. The trim removed 2 bases at V and 1 base at J, leaving 1 base unmatched. The DNA for the CDR3 is TGCAGTGCTAGACAGGGGGCATCCTACGAGCAGTACTTC. Translation gives CSARQGASYEQYF.

In this sample, this clonotype turned up a few times. The chain employs TRBV12-3 or TRBV12-4 and TRBJ2-3, with 7 nucleotides matching TRBD2. This CDR3 has 16 amino acids. V trimming: 4 bases; J trimming: 1 base; junction bases outside the gene matches: 8. The CDR3 bases are TGTGCCAGCAGTTCCCCGCGGGGGACCCGCACAGATACGCAGTATTTT. This encodes CASSSPRGTRTDTQYF.

This clonotype was found a few times. The chain employs TRBV7-2 and TRBJ2-7; TRBD2 matches 11 bases. The CDR3 runs to 17 residues. Germline V gene lookup returns CDR1 SGHTA and CDR2 FQGNSA. The trim removed 5 bases at V and 6 bases at J, leaving 15 bases unmatched. The CDR3 nucleotides read TGTGCCAGCAGCCCACTTCCGGTGGGGCTAGCGGGAGGCGAGCAGTACTTC. It specifies CASSPLPVGLAGGEQYF. The variable domain in full, completed from reference TRBV7-2 and TRBJ2-7, reads GAGVSQSPSNKVTEKGKDVELRCDPISGHTALYWYRQSLGQGLEFLIYFQGNSAPDKSGLPSDRFSAERTGGSVSTLTIQRTQQEDSAVYLCASSPLPVGLAGGEQYFGPGTRLTVT.

The chain recombines TRBV5-1 with TRBJ2-1; 12 nucleotides line up with TRBD2. Germline loops: CDR1 SGHRS, CDR2 YFSETQ. The CDR3 contains 15 residues. The junction had 7 bases not matched to a gene; V was cut back by 2 bases and J by 10 bases. The CDR3 sequence: CASSFLAGGPGEQFF. In DNA form, the CDR3 reads TGCGCCAGCAGCTTCCTAGCGGGGGGGCCAGGGGAGCAGTTCTTC.

This chain links TRBV7-9 with TRBJ2-4; 10 nucleotides agree with TRBD1. This CDR3 has 15 residues. With 4 bases clipped from V and 6 bases from J, the junction kept 6 bases outside the gene matches. The germline CDR1 and CDR2 sequences are SEHNR and FQNEAQ (reference sequence). Here the CDR3 reads CASSSTGGGGNIQYF. As DNA, the CDR3 is TGTGCCAGCAGCTCGACAGGGGGCGGGGGAAACATTCAGTACTTC.

V usage is TRBV7-2 and J usage is TRBJ2-3, with 10 bases identical to TRBD2. With V trimmed by 5 bases and J by 2 bases, 7 bases remained unmatched. The germline V gene encodes CDR1 SGHTA and CDR2 FQGNSA. CDR3 size: 16 residues. In DNA, the CDR3 is TGTGCCAGCAGCACCAGCAGCGGGGGGGCCACAGATACGCAGTATTTT. It specifies CASSTSSGGATDTQYF.

The CDR3: CASSLVLSGVFYEQYF. In DNA, the CDR3 is TGTGCCAGCAGCTTAGTATTAAGCGGGGTTTTCTACGAGCAGTACTTC. The chain links TRBV7-6 to TRBJ2-7, with 7 bases matching TRBD2. The J segment lost 3 bases and the V segment lost 1 base, leaving 9 bases of the junction unmatched. Germline CDR1 and CDR2: SGHVS and FNYEAQ. The CDR3 spans 16 residues.

The table lists this clonotype with a few counts. This rearrangement joins TRBV20-1 to TRBJ1-5; D remains ambiguous. Germline values: CDR1 DFQATT, CDR2 SNEGSKA (reference sequence). Trimming pared 5 bases from V and 2 bases from J, leaving 7 bases between. The CDR3 spans 12 residues. CDR3 amino acids: CSAWVGNQPQHF. CDR3 nucleotides: TGCAGTGCTTGGGTCGGCAATCAGCCCCAGCATTTT.

This clonotype has a handful of counts. The chain is built from TRBV20-1 and TRBJ2-1, with TRBD1 matching 9 bases. Germline loops: CDR1 DFQATT, CDR2 SNEGSKA (reference sequence). The J segment lost 5 bases and the V segment lost 3 bases, leaving 8 bases of the junction unmatched. The CDR3 spans 15 residues. The CDR3 loop reads CSASPMGTGNNEQFF. As DNA, the CDR3 is TGCAGTGCTAGCCCTATGGGGACAGGGAACAATGAGCAGTTCTTC.

The CDR3 sequence: CSVEGLQETQYF. CDR3 nucleotide sequence: TGCAGCGTTGAAGGCTTGCAAGAGACCCAGTACTTC. The V gene is TRBV29-1, the J gene TRBJ2-5, with D hard to call. The CDR3 sequence is 12 residues long. Germline V CDR1 and CDR2: SQVTM, ANQGSEA. V lost 1 base and J lost 2, with 5 bases in between. The full variable domain, in which reference TRBV29-1 and TRBJ2-5 provide the parts outside the CDR3, is SAVISQKPSRDICQRGTSLTIQCQVDSQVTMMFWYRQQPGQSLTLIATANQGSEATYESGFVIDKFPISRPNLTFSTLTVSNMSPEDSSIYLCSVEGLQETQYFGPGTRLLVL.

This clonotype occurred a few times. The rearrangement joins TRBV12-3 or TRBV12-4 to TRBJ2-1; 9 nucleotides match TRBD2. Trimming removed 6 bases from V and 7 bases from J; junction bases left unmatched: 7. The CDR3 has 14 amino acids. CDR3 sequence reads: CASRIAGVQNEQFF. The CDR3 DNA reads TGTGCCAGCAGGATAGCGGGAGTTCAGAATGAGCAGTTCTTC.

This clonotype has just a few counts. The CDR3 nucleotides are TGTGCCAGCAGTTTAATGGGCTCTGAAGCTTTCTTT. It codes for CASSLMGSEAFF. The J gene is TRBJ1-1, the V gene TRBV12-3 or TRBV12-4; no definite D call. Trimming stripped 2 bases from V and 6 bases from J, with 7 bases between. The CDR3 is made up of 12 amino acids.

The chain couples TRBV20-1 to TRBJ2-6, with D tentatively TRBD1 (6 bases). Trimming removed 2 bases at V and 2 bases at J, with 10 bases between. The CDR3 loop spans 15 amino acids. CDR1 is DFQATT, CDR2 SNEGSKA, per germline (reference sequence). The CDR3 coding sequence is TGCAGTGCTAGAAATCAGGGGCCTGGGGCCAACGTCCTGACTTTC. It specifies CSARNQGPGANVLTF.

This clonotype was found a few times. The rearrangement links TRBV15 to TRBJ2-7, with D unclear. Per germline, CDR1 LNHNV and CDR2 YYDKDF (reference sequence). The V end was cut by 4 bases, the J end by 1 base, with 17 bases between. This CDR3 is 16 amino acids long. CDR3 loop: CATSTSYGGRSYEQYF. CDR3 in DNA: TGTGCCACCAGCACTTCTTATGGCGGTCGTTCCTACGAGCAGTACTTC.